The 23 T cell receptor beta chains below come from one sample, sequenced in a study of blood T cells in healthy people across ages. A sample-barcoded 5' primer and a J-beta primer mix were used in a second PCR of roughly 6 to 11 cycles. TCRdb reanalysed the 5' RACE reads using MiXCR and keeps one entry per CDR3 protein. The table has around 1,100,000 distinct CDR3 sequences, 30% to 40% seen once. The sample was blood. These receptors all come from a man between 18 and 29 years old in good health.

The chain combines TRBV20-1 with TRBJ1-1; D remains unclear. Trimming took 3 bases from V and 8 from J, leaving 19 bases between them. Germline V gives CDR1 DFQATT, CDR2 SNEGSKA (reference sequence). This CDR3 comprises 14 residues. CDR3 in amino acids: CSASRSRAQSEAFF. CDR3 in DNA: TGCAGTGCTAGCCGCAGTCGGGCCCAGTCAGAAGCTTTCTTT.

This clonotype has only a few counts. The J gene is TRBJ2-1, the V gene TRBV29-1; 11 positions agree with TRBD2. With V trimmed by 4 bases and J by 2 bases, 7 bases remained unmatched. CDR3 length: 16 amino acids. Looked up from germline, CDR1 is SQVTM and CDR2 is ANQGSEA. The CDR3 reads CSVGLPGLAAYNEQFF. CDR3 nucleotide sequence: TGCAGCGTTGGCCTCCCGGGACTAGCGGCCTACAATGAGCAGTTCTTC.

V and J are TRBV20-1 and TRBJ2-5; D not resolved. The J call may not be correct, given that the DNA end is closer to TRBJ2-7. This CDR3 region has 12 residues. In germline, CDR1 is DFQATT, CDR2 SNEGSKA (reference sequence). CDR3 in DNA: TGCAGTGCTAGAGCAGACCGAGACGAGCAGTACTTC. Translating gives CSARADRDEQYF.

The CDR3 DNA reads TGTGCCAGCAGCTTAACACCGGACAGGGACACCGGGGAGCTGTTTTTT. Protein: CASSLTPDRDTGELFF. The chain carries TRBV11-2 and TRBJ2-2; 8 bases agree with TRBD1. From germline, CDR1 is SGHAT and CDR2 FQNNGV. This CDR3 spans 16 amino acids. Unmatched junction bases numbered 5, after V lost 2 bases and J lost 3 bases.

The chain has TRBV9 and TRBJ1-2; D call uncertain. Germline V lookup: CDR1 SGDLS, CDR2 YYNGEE. The CDR3 is 16 residues long. V was trimmed by 1 base and J by 0 bases, leaving 13 bases between them. The CDR3: CASSVQKDLANYGYTF. CDR3 sequence (DNA): TGTGCCAGCAGCGTACAGAAAGACCTCGCTAACTATGGCTACACCTTC. The full variable domain, with the rest looked up from reference TRBV9 and TRBJ1-2, is DSGVTQTPKHLITATGQRVTLRCSPRSGDLSVYWYQQSLDQGLQFLIQYYNGEERAKGNILERFSAQQFPDLHSELNLSSLELGDSALYFCASSVQKDLANYGYTFGSGTRLTVV.

The V call is TRBV20-1, the J call TRBJ2-1; TRBD1 aligns across 8 bases. V was pared by 0 bases and J by 8 bases, with 12 bases of the junction left unmatched. The CDR3 is 16 amino acids. Germline V CDR1 and CDR2: DFQATT, SNEGSKA (reference sequence). The DNA of the CDR3 is TGCAGTGCTAGAGATCCCCGCAGGGGGCTTCTCGATGAGCAGTTCTTC. Translation: CSARDPRRGLLDEQFF.

As for this clonotype: One end of the junction fails to match germline, which may point to a read error. This sequence joins TRBV6-5 and TRBJ2-3; D tentatively fits TRBD1 or TRBD2 (5 bases each). Germline assignment: CDR1 MNHEY and CDR2 SVGAGI. The CDR3 loop spans 16 amino acids. Here the CDR3 reads CASSYSFGGRTATQYF. For the CDR3, the DNA is TGTGCCAGCAGTTACTCTTTTGGGGGTCGCACAGCTACGCAGTATTTT.

The chain carries TRBV6-6 and TRBJ1-2, with TRBD1 as a possible D gene (5 bases). Germline CDR1 and CDR2: MNHNY and SVGAGI (reference sequence). V was trimmed by 2 bases and J by 4 bases, leaving 14 bases between them. The CDR3 contains 15 residues. CDR3 nucleotide sequence: TGTGCCAGCAGTTACGGGGCGGGGGGAGGCTATGGCTACACCTTC. Protein product: CASSYGAGGGYGYTF.

This clonotype came up a few times. V is TRBV7-6 and J is TRBJ1-1; D might be TRBD1 (6 bases). The CDR3 is 17 residues long. The germline V gene encodes CDR1 SGHVS and CDR2 FNYEAQ. V was pared by 0 bases and J by 1 base, with 15 bases between. The CDR3 bases are TGTGCCAGCAGCTTAGCAATTGGTGGAGGGGGGAACACTGAAGCTTTCTTT. Amino acids: CASSLAIGGGGNTEAFF.

This clonotype was detected ten times or more. The V gene is TRBV29-1, the J gene TRBJ2-1, with D hard to call. The germline CDR1 and CDR2 sequences are SQVTM and ANQGSEA. V lost 8 bases to trimming and J lost 4 bases, with 9 bases between them. The CDR3 extends over 11 amino acids. The CDR3 reads CSSQDYNEQFF. CDR3 DNA sequence: TGCAGCTCTCAAGATTACAATGAGCAGTTCTTC.

In DNA, the CDR3 is TGTGCCAGCAGCCAATCCTCTAGCGGGCTCCGAACGGGCGGGGAGCTGTTTTTT. Translating gives CASSQSSSGLRTGGELFF. The chain carries TRBV3-1 and TRBJ2-2; 8 bases agree with TRBD2. V dropped 2 bases and J dropped 7; count of bases not matched to a gene: 15. Germline V CDR1 and CDR2: LGHDT, YNNKEL (reference sequence). The CDR3 extends over 18 amino acids.

Concerning this clonotype: A much larger clonotype is one base distant, so this may be a read error. The chain joins TRBV12-3 or TRBV12-4 to TRBJ1-2; D call uncertain. CDR3 length: 13 amino acids. CDR3: CAGSLGSYYGYTF. The DNA of the CDR3 is TGTGCCGGCAGTTTAGGGTCCTACTATGGCTACACCTTC.

The V call is TRBV11-1, the J call TRBJ2-2; 9 bases match TRBD1. The CDR3 is made up of 15 amino acids. CDR1 and CDR2 from the germline V gene are SGHAT and FQDESV (reference sequence). With 4 bases clipped from V and 6 bases from J, the junction kept 6 bases outside the gene matches. CDR3 in amino acids: CASSWGQGLAGELFF. CDR3 nucleotides: TGTGCCAGCAGCTGGGGACAGGGTCTCGCCGGGGAGCTGTTTTTT.

This chain joins TRBV4-1 and TRBJ1-2; possible D gene TRBD1, 6 bases. The CDR3 has 15 amino acids. V was trimmed by 5 bases and J by 4 bases, leaving 17 bases between them. Germline assignment: CDR1 MGHRA and CDR2 YSYEKL. As DNA, the CDR3 is TGCGCCAGCAGCGATAGTATAGGGGGTGGCTATGGCTACACCTTC. This translates into CASSDSIGGGYGYTF.

Comment on this clonotype: No conserved phenylalanine or tryptophan is present at the end of the CDR3, so a read error is the likely explanation. V gene TRBV7-2 combines with J gene TRBJ1-2; a possible D gene is TRBD1 (6 bases). Trimming stripped 1 base from V and 0 bases from J, with 6 bases between. This CDR3 region has 14 residues. The germline gives CDR1 SGHTA, CDR2 FQGNSA. CDR3 sequence reads: CASSLDRANYGYTL. DNA for the CDR3: TGTGCCAGCAGCTTAGACAGGGCTAACTATGGCTACACCTTA.

To note about this clonotype: The junction does not match germline at one end; this may be a read error. The chain recombines TRBV5-6 with TRBJ1-6, with TRBD1 matching 12 bases. CDR3 length equals 15 residues. Looked up from germline, CDR1 is SGHDT and CDR2 is YYEEEE. The CDR3 sequence is CASSPRDRGLSPVHF. CDR3 coding DNA: TGTGCCAGCAGCCCACGGGACAGGGGGCTTTCACCCGTCCACTTT.

This clonotype has a count of ten or more. V is TRBV29-1 and J is TRBJ1-5, with D perhaps TRBD1 (5 bases). The CDR3 extends over 13 amino acids. CDR1 SQVTM and CDR2 ANQGSEA come from the germline V gene. The ends were cut back, 5 bases at V and 3 bases at J, with 11 bases in the middle. The CDR3 bases are TGCAGCGTTAGGGGCAGTGCCAATCAGCCCCAGCATTTT. Residues: CSVRGSANQPQHF.

The rearrangement links TRBV20-1 to TRBJ1-5, with D hard to call. Germline CDR1 is DFQATT and CDR2 is SNEGSKA (reference sequence). The CDR3 runs 14 residues. The V gene lost 3 bases and the J gene lost 4 bases, with 13 bases spanning the gap. The CDR3 region is CSARGSNGNQPQHF. In DNA form, the CDR3 reads TGCAGTGCTAGGGGATCTAATGGAAATCAGCCCCAGCATTTT.

This clonotype was seen only a few times. This rearrangement joins TRBV28 to TRBJ1-1; 8 nucleotides agree with TRBD1. The V and J ends lost 5 bases and 8 bases, in that order; junction bases with no gene match: 7. Germline V CDR1 and CDR2: MDHEN, SYDVKM. This CDR3 comprises 13 residues. This chain's CDR3 is CASSLYRGREAFF. Written as DNA, the CDR3 is TGTGCCAGCAGTCTCTACAGGGGGAGGGAAGCTTTCTTT.

Written as DNA, the CDR3 is TGTGCTAGTGGTTTGTCCATGGGACAGGGGGCTTATTGTGAGCAGTACTTC. Protein: CASGLSMGQGAYCEQYF. V and J are TRBV12-5 and TRBJ2-5, with TRBD1 matching over 12 bases. After removal of 2 bases from V and 11 bases from J, the junction contained 15 bases not matched to a gene. The CDR3 runs 17 residues. The germline CDR1 and CDR2 sequences are LGHNT and FRNRAP.

Note on this clonotype: This sequence may be a read error, since a much larger clone differs from it by one base. This chain links TRBV6-1 with TRBJ2-5; D is perhaps TRBD1 or TRBD2 (5 bases each). Trimming removed 0 bases at V and 7 bases at J, with 15 bases between. Germline loops: CDR1 MNHNS, CDR2 SASEGT. The CDR3 is made up of 15 amino acids. The CDR3 region has the DNA TGTGCCAGCAGTGAAGCGACCGGGGCTAGAGGGACCCAGTACTTC. Translation: CASSEATGARGTQYF.

CDR3 nucleotides: TGTGCCAGCAGCGTACAGGGTAGGGCTGAAGCTTTCTTT. Translation: CASSVQGRAEAFF. V and J are TRBV7-9 and TRBJ1-1; D is possibly TRBD1 (6 bases). Trimming shortened V by 5 bases and J by 6 bases, and 13 bases separated the two germline ends. CDR3 length: 13 residues. Germline V gene lookup returns CDR1 SEHNR and CDR2 FQNEAQ (reference sequence).

The chain employs TRBV24-1 and TRBJ1-2; D possibly corresponds to TRBD1 (5 bases). V lost 4 bases and J lost 8, with 16 bases in between. From germline, CDR1 is KGHDR and CDR2 SFDVKD. The CDR3 loop spans 14 amino acids. The CDR3 region is CATSDRTQSRGYTF. For the CDR3, the DNA is TGTGCCACCAGTGACCGGACACAGTCGCGCGGCTACACCTTC.